The 5 T cell receptor beta chains in this list originate from one sample, sequenced in a study of T cell responses to AZD1222 COVID-19 vaccine. Data came from immunoSEQ multiplex PCR; TCRdb stores just in-frame clones and leaves some out. Here the sample spans some 200,000 clones, 90% to 95% being singletons. The sequencing used peripheral blood, collected 28 days after the second AZD1222 dose. These receptors were collected from an adult who received the AZD1222 COVID-19 vaccine.

The chain has TRBV6-5 and TRBJ1-2; tentative D call: TRBD1 (6 bases). The CDR3 covers 16 residues. V was cut by 4 bases and J by 2 bases, with 17 bases left in between. Looked up from germline, CDR1 is MNHEY and CDR2 is SVGAGI. CDR3 in amino acids: CASSSLRGGKNYGYTF. The CDR3, as DNA: TGTGCCAGCAGTTCCCTAAGGGGGGGGAAGAACTATGGCTACACCTTC.

Note on this clone: The sample has other DNA sequences that encode this CDR3 too. In DNA, the CDR3 is TGTGCCAGCAGTTTAGCCGAGAACACTGAAGCTTTCTTT. It specifies CASSLAENTEAFF. The chain is built from TRBV12-3 or TRBV12-4 and TRBJ1-1; D remains ambiguous. Trimming pared 0 bases from V and 1 base from J, leaving 3 bases between. This CDR3 has 13 amino acids.

The chain recombines TRBV2 with TRBJ1-5; D unclear. Trimming left V 8 bases short and J 0 bases short, with 5 bases between. Germline V gene sequence: CDR1 SNHLY, CDR2 FYNNEI. The CDR3 contains 12 residues. The CDR3: CASAYSNQPQHF. CDR3 sequence (DNA): TGTGCCAGCGCATATAGCAATCAGCCCCAGCATTTT.

The CDR3 sequence: CASSYRSREFF. In nucleotides, the CDR3 is TGTGCCAGCAGCTATAGATCCAGGGAGTTCTTC. The chain combines TRBV11-1 with TRBJ2-1; D possibly corresponds to TRBD1 (5 bases). CDR1 SGHAT and CDR2 FQDESV come from the germline V gene (reference sequence). V lost 4 bases and J lost 14, with 12 bases in between. There are 11 residues in the CDR3.

This chain links TRBV4-1 with TRBJ1-3, with TRBD1 identical over 9 bases. Looked up from germline, CDR1 is MGHRA and CDR2 is YSYEKL. This CDR3 comprises 15 residues. Trimming took 3 bases from V and 8 from J; bases not matched to a gene: 8. The CDR3, as DNA: TGCGCCAGCAGCCAGGCTCCGGGACAGGGAGACACCATATATTTT. Translating gives CASSQAPGQGDTIYF.